This T cell receptor beta chain was retrieved from a study of beta chain features in type 1 diabetes. Study background: What patients shared with healthy donors was a similar profile of age, gender and cell yields. Across the samples, roughly 98,000,000 sorted cells were examined in total. Study results and limitations: Patients with Type 1 diabetes showed moderately but significantly shorter TCRB CDR3s in all four CD4+ subsets. VDJ junctions from patients with type 1 diabetes contained fewer insertions and more deletions.

Sequenced material consisted of expressed TCRB transcripts (all of the isolated RNA was reverse transcribed). Libraries were prepared by immunoSEQ multiplex PCR; TCRdb keeps only in-frame clonotypes and omits some of them. The top ten clones hold over 0.014% of a sample with about 300,000 clones, 13% of them seen once. With regard to this clone: Its antigen is not identified.

Trimming stripped 1 base from V and 5 bases from J, with 14 bases between. This CDR3 has 15 residues. CDR1 is SGHDN, CDR2 FVKESK, per germline. The rearrangement links TRBV14 to TRBJ1-1; D gene unclear. The TCR originated in a woman younger than 30 with type 1 diabetes. Sequenced: naive CD4+ T cells from blood. Here the CDR3 reads CASSQVVGLVTEAFF. The CDR3 coding sequence is TGTGCCAGCAGCCAAGTAGTAGGACTGGTTACTGAAGCTTTCTTT.